This TCR beta chain was identified in a study of T cell changes during pregnancy in multiple sclerosis. This clone was recorded only once. TCRdb's copy holds only in-frame clones and misses some; the assay was immunoSEQ multiplex PCR. The table lists tens of thousands of clones, 94% of them singletons, with about 1.6% in the top ten. With V trimmed by 4 bases and J by 6 bases, 6 bases remained unmatched. In germline, CDR1 is SGHVS, CDR2 FNYEAQ. CDR3 length: 14 amino acids. This clonotype originated in a female donor in good health, enrolled as a control in a pregnancy study. Here the sequenced sample was peripheral blood, taken after pregnancy. The chain is built from TRBV7-6 and TRBJ1-5, with TRBD1 matching 7 bases. The CDR3 DNA sequence: TGTGCCAGCAGCTCCCGACAGGGCGGTCAGCCCCAGCATTTT. This translates into CASSSRQGGQPQHF.